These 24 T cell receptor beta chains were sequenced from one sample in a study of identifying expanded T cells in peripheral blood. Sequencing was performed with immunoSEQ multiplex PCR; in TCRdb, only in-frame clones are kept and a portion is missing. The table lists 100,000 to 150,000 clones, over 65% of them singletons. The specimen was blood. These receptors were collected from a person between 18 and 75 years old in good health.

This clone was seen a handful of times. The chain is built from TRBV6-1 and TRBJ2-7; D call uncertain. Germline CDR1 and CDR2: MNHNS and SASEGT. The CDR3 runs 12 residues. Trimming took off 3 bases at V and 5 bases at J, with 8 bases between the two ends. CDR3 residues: CASSDRVDEQYF. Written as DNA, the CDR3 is TGTGCCAGCAGTGATCGGGTCGACGAGCAGTACTTC.

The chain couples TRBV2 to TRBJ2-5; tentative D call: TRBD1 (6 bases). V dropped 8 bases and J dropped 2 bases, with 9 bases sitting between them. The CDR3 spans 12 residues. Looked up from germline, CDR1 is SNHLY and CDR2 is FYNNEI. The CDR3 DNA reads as TGTGCCAGCCAGGACAGTCAAGAGACCCAGTACTTC. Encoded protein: CASQDSQETQYF.

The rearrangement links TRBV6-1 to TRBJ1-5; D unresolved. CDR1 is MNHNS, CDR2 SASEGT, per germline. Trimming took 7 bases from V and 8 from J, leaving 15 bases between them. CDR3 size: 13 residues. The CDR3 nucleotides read TGTGCCAGCATGACGGGCAGGTACGAGCCCCAGCATTTT. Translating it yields CASMTGRYEPQHF.

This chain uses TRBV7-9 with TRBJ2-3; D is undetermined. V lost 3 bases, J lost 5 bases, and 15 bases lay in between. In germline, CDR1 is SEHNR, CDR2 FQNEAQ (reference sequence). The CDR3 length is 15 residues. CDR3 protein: CASSLAFASIDTQYF. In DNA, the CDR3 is TGTGCCAGCAGCTTGGCCTTCGCCTCTATAGATACGCAGTATTTT.

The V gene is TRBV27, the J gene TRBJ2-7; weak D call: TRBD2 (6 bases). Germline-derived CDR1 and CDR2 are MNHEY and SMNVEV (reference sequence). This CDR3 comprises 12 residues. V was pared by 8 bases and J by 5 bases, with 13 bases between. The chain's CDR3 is CASGGLLDEQYF. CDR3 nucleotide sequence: TGTGCCAGCGGAGGGCTGTTGGACGAGCAGTACTTC.

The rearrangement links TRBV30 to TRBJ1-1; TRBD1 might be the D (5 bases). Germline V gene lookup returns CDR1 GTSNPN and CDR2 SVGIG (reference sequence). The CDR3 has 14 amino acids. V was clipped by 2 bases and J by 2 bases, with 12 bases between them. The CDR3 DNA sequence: TGTGCCTGGAGTCAGTACAGGACCAACACTGAAGCTTTCTTT. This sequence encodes CAWSQYRTNTEAFF.

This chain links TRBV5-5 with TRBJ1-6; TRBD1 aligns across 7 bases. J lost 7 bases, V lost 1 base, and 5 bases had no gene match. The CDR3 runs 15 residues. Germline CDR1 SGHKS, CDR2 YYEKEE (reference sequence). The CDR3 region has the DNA TGTGCCAGCAGCTTGCCCACAGGGGTCAATTCACCCCTCCACTTT. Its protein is CASSLPTGVNSPLHF.

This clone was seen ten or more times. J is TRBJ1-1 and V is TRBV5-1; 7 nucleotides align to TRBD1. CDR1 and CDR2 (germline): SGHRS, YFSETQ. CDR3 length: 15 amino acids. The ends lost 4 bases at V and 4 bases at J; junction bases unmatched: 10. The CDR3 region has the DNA TGCGCCAGCAGCACAACAGGGGTTTCCGGCACTGAAGCTTTCTTT. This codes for CASSTTGVSGTEAFF.

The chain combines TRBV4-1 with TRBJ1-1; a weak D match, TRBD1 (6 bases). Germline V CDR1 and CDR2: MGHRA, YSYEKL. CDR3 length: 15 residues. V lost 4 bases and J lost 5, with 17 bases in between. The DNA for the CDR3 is TGCGCCAGCAGCCCGAGAACAGGGTTGGATACTGAAGCTTTCTTT. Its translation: CASSPRTGLDTEAFF.

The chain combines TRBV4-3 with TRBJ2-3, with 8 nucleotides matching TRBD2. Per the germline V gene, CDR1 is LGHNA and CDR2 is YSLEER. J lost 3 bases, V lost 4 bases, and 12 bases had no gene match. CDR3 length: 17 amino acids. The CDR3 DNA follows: TGCGCCAGCAGCCGCCGCTTGGGGACTAGTCGAACAGATACGCAGTATTTT. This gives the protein CASSRRLGTSRTDTQYF.

The CDR3 protein is CASAGGLSTDTQYF. CDR3 sequence (DNA): TGTGCCAGCGCGGGGGGTCTCAGCACAGATACGCAGTATTTT. The genes are TRBV5-4 and TRBJ2-3, with TRBD2 identical over 8 bases. V trimming: 7 bases; J trimming: 0 bases; junction bases outside the gene matches: 4. Germline CDR1 reads SGHNT; CDR2 reads YYREEE (reference sequence). The CDR3 is 14 amino acids.

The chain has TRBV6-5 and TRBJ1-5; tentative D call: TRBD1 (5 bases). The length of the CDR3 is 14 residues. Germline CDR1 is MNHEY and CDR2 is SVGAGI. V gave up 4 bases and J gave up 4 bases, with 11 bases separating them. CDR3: CASSSLDTNQPQHF. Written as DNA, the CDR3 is TGTGCCAGCAGTTCCCTGGACACTAATCAGCCCCAGCATTTT.

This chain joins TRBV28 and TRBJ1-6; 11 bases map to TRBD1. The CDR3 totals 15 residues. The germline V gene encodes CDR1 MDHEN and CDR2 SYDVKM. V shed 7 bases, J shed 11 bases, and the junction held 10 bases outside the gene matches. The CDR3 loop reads CASTHSGTGGPPLHF. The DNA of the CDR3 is TGTGCCAGCACCCACTCCGGGACAGGGGGGCCACCCCTCCACTTT. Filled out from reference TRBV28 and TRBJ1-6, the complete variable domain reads DVKVTQSSRYLVKRTGEKVFLECVQDMDHENMFWYRQDPGLGLRLIYFSYDVKMKEKGDIPEGYSVSREKKERFSLILESASTNQTSMYLCASTHSGTGGPPLHFGNGTRLTVT.

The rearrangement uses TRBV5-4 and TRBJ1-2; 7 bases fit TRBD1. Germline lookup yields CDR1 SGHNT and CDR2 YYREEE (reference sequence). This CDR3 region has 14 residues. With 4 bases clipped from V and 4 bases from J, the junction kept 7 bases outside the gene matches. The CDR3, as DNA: TGTGCCAGCAGCGCAACAGGGGACTTCTATGGCTACACCTTC. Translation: CASSATGDFYGYTF.

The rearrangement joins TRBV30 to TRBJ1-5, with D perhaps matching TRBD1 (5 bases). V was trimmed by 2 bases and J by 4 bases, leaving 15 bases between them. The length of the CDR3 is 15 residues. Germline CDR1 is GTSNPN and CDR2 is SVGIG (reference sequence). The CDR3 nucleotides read TGTGCCTGGAGTCCTCGGGGTCAGGGAAATCAGCCCCAGCATTTT. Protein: CAWSPRGQGNQPQHF.

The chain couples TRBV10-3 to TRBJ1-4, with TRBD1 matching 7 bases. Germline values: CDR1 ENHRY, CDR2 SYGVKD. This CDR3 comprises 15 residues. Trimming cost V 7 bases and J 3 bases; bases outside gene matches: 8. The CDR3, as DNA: TGTGCCATCAAGCCGTCAGGGGGTCCTAATGAAAAACTGTTTTTT. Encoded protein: CAIKPSGGPNEKLFF.

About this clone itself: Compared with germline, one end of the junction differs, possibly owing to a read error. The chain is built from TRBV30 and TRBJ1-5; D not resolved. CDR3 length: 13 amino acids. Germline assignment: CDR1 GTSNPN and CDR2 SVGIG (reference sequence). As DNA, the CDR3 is TGTGTCTGGAGTGCCCAATTAGACCAGCCCCAGCATTTT. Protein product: CVWSAQLDQPQHF.

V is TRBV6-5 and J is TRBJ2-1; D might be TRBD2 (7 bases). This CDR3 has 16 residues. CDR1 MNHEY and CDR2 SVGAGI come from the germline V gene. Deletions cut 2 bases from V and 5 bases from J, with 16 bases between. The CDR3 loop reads CASSYKGGARDNEQFF. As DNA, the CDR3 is TGTGCCAGCAGTTACAAGGGGGGGGCCCGAGACAATGAGCAGTTCTTC.

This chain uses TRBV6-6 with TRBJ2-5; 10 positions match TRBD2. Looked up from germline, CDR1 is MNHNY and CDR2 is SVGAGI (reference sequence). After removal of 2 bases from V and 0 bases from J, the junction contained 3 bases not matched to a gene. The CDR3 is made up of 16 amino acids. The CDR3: CASSYETSGDQETQYF. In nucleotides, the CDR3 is TGTGCCAGCAGTTACGAAACTAGCGGGGACCAAGAGACCCAGTACTTC.

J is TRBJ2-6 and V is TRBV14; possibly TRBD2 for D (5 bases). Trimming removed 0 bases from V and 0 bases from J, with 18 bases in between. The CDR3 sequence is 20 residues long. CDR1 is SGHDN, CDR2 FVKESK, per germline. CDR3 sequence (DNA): TGTGCCAGCAGCCAAGATCCAACGGGGTGGCTAAGCTCTGGGGCCAACGTCCTGACTTTC. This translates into CASSQDPTGWLSSGANVLTF.

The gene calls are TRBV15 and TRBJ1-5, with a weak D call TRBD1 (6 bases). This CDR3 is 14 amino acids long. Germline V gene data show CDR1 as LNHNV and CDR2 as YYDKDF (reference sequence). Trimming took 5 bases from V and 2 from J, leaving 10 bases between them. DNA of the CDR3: TGTGCCACCAGCGGGGGGCGCGGCAATCAGCCCCAGCATTTT. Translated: CATSGGRGNQPQHF.

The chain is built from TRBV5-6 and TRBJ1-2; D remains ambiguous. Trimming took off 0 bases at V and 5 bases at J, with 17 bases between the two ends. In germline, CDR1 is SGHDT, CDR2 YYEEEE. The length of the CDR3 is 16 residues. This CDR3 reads CASSLGPVIGGYGYTF. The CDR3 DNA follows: TGTGCCAGCAGCTTGGGGCCGGTGATAGGCGGATATGGCTACACCTTC.

CDR3: CASSEDEAPGGYTF. For the CDR3, the DNA is TGTGCCAGCAGCGAGGATGAAGCCCCGGGTGGCTACACCTTC. The V gene is TRBV5-4, the J gene TRBJ1-2; D is unresolved. This CDR3 is 14 amino acids long. V gave up 4 bases and J gave up 7 bases, with 17 bases separating them. CDR1 and CDR2 from the germline V gene are SGHNT and YYREEE (reference sequence).

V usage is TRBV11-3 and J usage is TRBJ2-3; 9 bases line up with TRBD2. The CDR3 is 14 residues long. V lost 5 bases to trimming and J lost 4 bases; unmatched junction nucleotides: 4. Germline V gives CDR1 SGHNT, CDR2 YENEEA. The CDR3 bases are TGTGCCAGCAGCCCCCGACTAGCGGCAGATACGCAGTATTTT. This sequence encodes CASSPRLAADTQYF.